A few counts support the clone carrying this T cell receptor beta chain. The data derive from a study of early T cells in non-severe SARS-CoV-2 infection. Per germline, CDR1 LNHDA and CDR2 SQIVND (reference sequence). Trimming took 3 bases from V and 6 from J; bases not matched to a gene: 6. The CDR3 covers 15 residues. Each single cDNA molecule received a unique molecular identifier. TCRdb re-called the 5' RACE reads with MiXCR, one entry per CDR3 protein. Of approximately 45,000 distinct CDR3 sequences in the sample, over 6% were seen once. This rearrangement joins TRBV19 to TRBJ2-1, with TRBD2 matching 9 bases. The source material was whole blood. The source of this sequence is an adult who was a healthcare worker with PCR-confirmed SARS-CoV-2 infection or an uninfected control (not recorded which). The CDR3, as DNA: TGTGCCAGTAGTATTGGACTAGCGAGCTTCAATGAGCAGTTCTTC. Protein product: CASSIGLASFNEQFF.